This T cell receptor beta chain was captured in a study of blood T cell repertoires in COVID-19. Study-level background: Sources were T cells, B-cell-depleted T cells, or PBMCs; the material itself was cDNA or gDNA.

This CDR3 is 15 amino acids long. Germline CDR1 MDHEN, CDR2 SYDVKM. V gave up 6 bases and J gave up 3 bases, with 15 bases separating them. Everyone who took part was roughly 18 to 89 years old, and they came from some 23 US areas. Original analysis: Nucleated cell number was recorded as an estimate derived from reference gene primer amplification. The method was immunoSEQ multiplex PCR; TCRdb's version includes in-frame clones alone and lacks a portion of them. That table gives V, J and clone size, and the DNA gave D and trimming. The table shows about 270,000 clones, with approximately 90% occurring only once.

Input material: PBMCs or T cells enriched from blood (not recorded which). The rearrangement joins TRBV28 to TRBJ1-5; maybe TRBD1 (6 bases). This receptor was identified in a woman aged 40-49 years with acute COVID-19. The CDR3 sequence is CASSLPRGDNQPQHF. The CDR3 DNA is TGTGCCAGCAGCCTCCCCAGGGGAGACAATCAGCCCCAGCATTTT.